This TCR beta chain was captured by sequencing in a study of breast tumors, draining lymph nodes, adjacent tissues. The lymph nodes were axillary draining lymph nodes from breast cancer patients. General study findings and limits: Luminal-like breast cancer showed significantly greater tumor-nontumor repertoire similarity than basal-like breast cancer did. The lymph node origin of tumor T cells was framed as consistent with a hypothesis, not demonstrated. Findings are consistent with lymph node origin and intratumoral expansion of most tumor T cells. Tumor TCR diversity was below lymph nodes but above nontumor tissue.

This clonotype was recorded at least ten times. Its antigen is as yet unknown. Via MiXCR, TCRdb re-called the multiplex PCR reads, giving one row per CDR3 protein. The sample has more than 100,000 distinct CDR3 sequences, around 22% seen once; the top ten hold roughly 2.5%. The CDR3 runs to 16 residues. With V trimmed by 5 bases and J by 2 bases, 8 bases remained unmatched. The germline CDR1 and CDR2 sequences are LNHDA and SQIVND (reference sequence). This chain connects TRBV19 to TRBJ2-7; 11 positions match TRBD1. The TCR was taken from a female donor with breast cancer. Some clones in this sample may be carry-over from other donors' samples. The sequenced material came from axillary lymph node tissue. CDR3 nucleotides: TGTGCCAGTAGTGAAACGTCGGGACAGGGGGCCTACGAGCAGTACTTC. This encodes CASSETSGQGAYEQYF.